A single sample gave rise to the 21 T cell receptor beta chains below, sequenced in a study of blood T cell repertoires in COVID-19. This table comes from immunoSEQ multiplex PCR, and its TCRdb copy is limited to in-frame clones, with some not included. The data hold fewer than 250,000 clones, with roughly 91% observed a single time. What was sequenced was PBMCs or T cells enriched from blood (not recorded which). These TCRs come from a man aged 30 to 39 in a cohort exposed to, infected with or recovered from COVID-19 (not recorded which).

J is TRBJ2-3 and V is TRBV3-1 (or the pseudogene TRBV3-2), with 12 positions matching TRBD2. The junction had 4 bases not matched to a gene; V was cut back by 0 bases and J by 0 bases. This CDR3 has 18 residues. Germline CDR1 is LGHDT and CDR2 is YNNKEL (reference sequence). The CDR3 protein is CASSQEGTSGQSTDTQYF. In DNA, the CDR3 is TGTGCCAGCAGCCAAGAGGGGACTAGCGGGCAAAGCACAGATACGCAGTATTTT.

The genes are TRBV11-2 and TRBJ2-7, with D hard to call. Germline assignment: CDR1 SGHAT and CDR2 FQNNGV. V was shortened by 5 bases and J by 8 bases, with 10 bases between the two germline ends. This CDR3 spans 11 amino acids. CDR3 loop: CASSPGFQQYF. CDR3 DNA: TGTGCCAGCAGCCCCGGGTTCCAGCAGTACTTC.

The chain employs TRBV19 and TRBJ2-2; D unresolved. The CDR3 totals 16 residues. The V gene's germline CDR1 is LNHDA and CDR2 SQIVND (reference sequence). Trimming shortened V by 3 bases and J by 0 bases, and 11 bases separated the two germline ends. Here the CDR3 reads CASSIADIANTGELFF. The CDR3 DNA reads TGTGCCAGTAGTATCGCAGACATCGCGAACACCGGGGAGCTGTTTTTT.

This sequence joins TRBV28 and TRBJ1-1; D is possibly TRBD1 (5 bases). Germline CDR1 is MDHEN and CDR2 is SYDVKM. V was shortened by 7 bases and J by 0 bases, with 15 bases between the two germline ends. This CDR3 region has 15 residues. In nucleotides, the CDR3 is TGTGCCAGCACCAATCTACGGACAATGAACACTGAAGCTTTCTTT. The encoded protein is CASTNLRTMNTEAFF.

J is TRBJ2-3 and V is TRBV7-3; 10 bases match TRBD2. The germline V gene has CDR1 SGHTA and CDR2 FQGTGA. V lost 4 bases and J lost 4; bases outside the gene matches: 11. This CDR3 region has 17 residues. The chain's CDR3 is CASSSSLAGGGADTQYF. The CDR3 DNA follows: TGTGCCAGCAGCTCCTCCTTAGCGGGAGGAGGGGCAGATACGCAGTATTTT.

V and J are TRBV6-5 and TRBJ1-1; D not resolved. V lost 3 bases, J lost 3 bases, and 11 bases lay in between. Germline CDR1 is MNHEY and CDR2 is SVGAGI. The CDR3 has 14 amino acids. The CDR3 sequence: CASSYGPPYTEAFF. CDR3 DNA: TGTGCCAGCAGTTATGGGCCGCCCTACACTGAAGCTTTCTTT.

This chain joins TRBV21-1 and TRBJ2-5; TRBD1 reflects the table's D call only, with no check against the DNA. TRBV21-1 is reported as a pseudogene. The CDR3 contains 15 residues. The CDR3 sequence is CASSKAGQGRETQYF. DNA of the CDR3: TGTGCCAGCAGCAAAGCGGGACAGGGACGAGAGACCCAGTACTTC.

The J gene is TRBJ1-1, the V gene TRBV7-9; no clear D gene. The CDR3 length is 15 residues. The V gene's germline CDR1 is SEHNR and CDR2 FQNEAQ (reference sequence). The germline V and J ends were trimmed by 5 bases and 7 bases, with 20 bases remaining between them. The CDR3 DNA sequence: TGTGCCAGCAGCCCCCCAATGAAGTGGCCCGATGAAGCTTTCTTT. Translated: CASSPPMKWPDEAFF.

The V call is TRBV19, the J call TRBJ1-6; TRBD1 matches at 7 bases. The V gene's germline CDR1 is LNHDA and CDR2 SQIVND (reference sequence). The CDR3 sequence is 14 residues long. The trim removed 5 bases at V and 9 bases at J, leaving 7 bases unmatched. CDR3 residues: CASSAGQLGSPLHF. The CDR3 nucleotides are TGTGCCAGTAGTGCGGGACAGTTAGGTTCACCCCTCCACTTT.

This CDR3 reads CASSPLRGEAFF. As DNA, the CDR3 is TGTGCCAGCAGTCCGTTGAGGGGGGAAGCTTTCTTT. This sequence joins TRBV27 and TRBJ1-1, with D perhaps TRBD1 (6 bases). This CDR3 has 12 residues. Trimming pared 5 bases from V and 8 bases from J, leaving 12 bases between. Germline-derived CDR1 and CDR2 are MNHEY and SMNVEV (reference sequence).

This sequence joins TRBV3-1 (or the pseudogene TRBV3-2) and TRBJ2-2, with 10 bases matching TRBD2. CDR1 is LGHDT and CDR2 is YNNKEL in the germline V gene (reference sequence). The CDR3 contains 17 residues. With 1 base clipped from V and 8 bases from J, the junction kept 10 bases outside the gene matches. The chain's CDR3 is CASSQGALLAGVGELFF. CDR3 in DNA: TGTGCCAGCAGCCAAGGAGCCCTGCTAGCGGGGGTGGGGGAGCTGTTTTTT.

V usage is TRBV5-1 and J usage is TRBJ2-7; D perhaps matches TRBD2 (6 bases). Germline V CDR1 and CDR2: SGHRS, YFSETQ. Trimming removed 2 bases at V and 5 bases at J, with 20 bases between. The CDR3 has 16 amino acids. The CDR3 DNA follows: TGCGCCAGCAGCTTTCGGGACCCGGGGCCGGGAGACGAGCAGTACTTC. Amino acids: CASSFRDPGPGDEQYF.

The chain employs TRBV6-2 or TRBV6-3 and TRBJ1-2; unclear D gene. The V end lost 2 bases, the J end lost 2 bases, and 9 bases lay between the germline ends. CDR1 and CDR2 (germline): MNHEY, SVGEGT. The CDR3 has 14 amino acids. The CDR3 sequence: CASSYDFQNYGYTF. The CDR3 DNA is TGTGCCAGCAGTTACGACTTCCAAAACTATGGCTACACCTTC.

The rearrangement links TRBV4-2 to TRBJ2-1; 14 bases map to TRBD2. CDR3 length equals 18 residues. The ends lost 0 bases at V and 5 bases at J; junction bases unmatched: 6. Germline lookup yields CDR1 LGHNA and CDR2 YNFKEQ. CDR3 protein: CASSQELGGLAGDNEQFF. The CDR3 region has the DNA TGTGCCAGCAGCCAAGAGTTGGGGGGACTAGCGGGAGACAATGAGCAGTTCTTC.

This clone was counted a few times. V is TRBV15 and J is TRBJ2-1; 7 nucleotides line up with TRBD2. The CDR3 contains 13 residues. The germline CDR1 and CDR2 sequences are LNHNV and YYDKDF (reference sequence). Losses at the gene ends were 6 bases for V and 13 bases for J; bases not matched to a gene: 12. The CDR3 nucleotides read TGTGCCACCAGTTTATCCAGGACTAGGAGACAGTTCTTC. This encodes CATSLSRTRRQFF.

This clone showed up just once. The CDR3 spells CASSPGTGDYEQYF. The CDR3 bases are TGTGCCAGCAGCCCCGGGACAGGGGACTACGAGCAGTACTTC. The genes are TRBV3-1 (or the pseudogene TRBV3-2) and TRBJ2-7, with TRBD1 matching over 10 bases. Germline values: CDR1 LGHDT, CDR2 YNNKEL (reference sequence). CDR3 length equals 14 residues. V trimming: 4 bases; J trimming: 3 bases; junction bases outside the gene matches: 3.

This clone was observed once. This rearrangement joins TRBV15 to TRBJ2-7; 10 bases map to TRBD1. With 0 bases clipped from V and 6 bases from J, the junction kept 5 bases outside the gene matches. Germline CDR1 reads LNHNV; CDR2 reads YYDKDF (reference sequence). This CDR3 is 15 amino acids long. The CDR3 loop is CATSRDRGTGAEQYF. The CDR3 nucleotides are TGTGCCACCAGCAGAGATCGGGGGACAGGGGCCGAGCAGTACTTC.

V is TRBV7-2 and J is TRBJ2-7; 9 positions match TRBD1. Trimming removed 5 bases from V and 7 bases from J; junction bases left unmatched: 12. The V gene's germline CDR1 is SGHTA and CDR2 FQGNSA. The CDR3 loop spans 15 amino acids. CDR3: CASSGSGTGTGEQYF. The CDR3 nucleotides read TGTGCCAGCAGCGGCTCCGGGACAGGGACTGGGGAGCAGTACTTC.

The chain carries TRBV14 and TRBJ2-1; 11 nucleotides line up with TRBD2. This CDR3 contains 15 residues. CDR1 is SGHDN and CDR2 is FVKESK in the germline V gene. The V gene end was trimmed by 5 bases and the J gene end by 6 bases; junction bases not matched to a gene: 6. Written as DNA, the CDR3 is TGTGCCAGCAGCTTAGCGGGAGGGCCGGGCAATGAGCAGTTCTTC. This encodes CASSLAGGPGNEQFF. Using reference TRBV14 and TRBJ2-1 for the parts outside the CDR3, the full variable domain is EAGVTQFPSHSVIEKGQTVTLRCDPISGHDNLYWYRRVMGKEIKFLLHFVKESKQDESGMPNNRFLAERTGGTYSTLKVQPAELEDSGVYFCASSLAGGPGNEQFFGPGTRLTVL.

The genes are TRBV24-1 and TRBJ2-2; tentatively, D is TRBD1 (6 bases). Trimming removed 10 bases at V and 2 bases at J, with 16 bases between. The CDR3 spans 15 residues. Germline CDR1 reads KGHDR; CDR2 reads SFDVKD. CDR3: CATGTPSKNTGELFF. The CDR3 DNA follows: TGTGCCACGGGGACACCAAGTAAAAACACCGGGGAGCTGTTTTTT.

The V call is TRBV19, the J call TRBJ2-7, with 9 positions matching TRBD1. The J segment lost 2 bases and the V segment lost 4 bases, leaving 12 bases of the junction unmatched. This CDR3 region has 17 residues. Germline values: CDR1 LNHDA, CDR2 SQIVND (reference sequence). The CDR3: CASSTLRKDRGTYEQYF. The CDR3 bases are TGTGCCAGTAGTACACTAAGGAAGGACAGGGGCACCTACGAGCAGTACTTC.